The entry below gives a single T cell receptor beta chain sequence along with its context. The data were obtained in a study of blood T cell repertoires in COVID-19. Study-wide context: Samples taken during acute and convalescent COVID-19 were collected in the United States, Italy and Spain. The analysed material was cDNA or gDNA that came from T cells, B-cell-depleted T cells, or PBMCs.

Participant reports of clinical history set cohort assignment. The CDR3 covers 14 residues. Germline values: CDR1 SGHDN, CDR2 FVKESK. The V gene end was trimmed by 3 bases and the J gene end by 6 bases; junction bases not matched to a gene: 1. TCRdb keeps only in-frame clones here, not all; method: immunoSEQ multiplex PCR. The sample shows roughly 190,000 clones, approximately 84% of them seen only once. This TCR was sampled from a woman in her 30s who had recovered from COVID-19. The chain combines TRBV14 with TRBJ2-2; 10 positions match TRBD2. The sequenced sample was PBMCs or T cells enriched from blood (not recorded which). The CDR3 nucleotides are TGTGCCAGCAGCCAGGGACTAGCGTCCGGGGAGCTGTTTTTT. Protein product: CASSQGLASGELFF.